This TCR beta chain was recorded in a study of shared T cell receptors in the human thymus. Assay used: immunoSEQ multiplex PCR; TCRdb lists only in-frame clones, some missing. The top ten hold 0.0094% of the sample, which has hundreds of thousands of clones, about 87% seen once. Trimming took 2 bases from V and 3 from J; bases not matched to a gene: 4. Germline V gene lookup returns CDR1 SGHRS and CDR2 YFSETQ. This CDR3 region has 16 residues. The same specimen was also included in a second study, on human thymus T cells. This second report adds: Thymus tissue was removed during corrective cardiac surgery. Biased V and J segment usage appeared in thymus and peripheral blood. As related research reported, thymic repertoires overlapped highly among unrelated individuals.

The V gene is TRBV5-1, the J gene TRBJ2-1; 11 positions agree with TRBD2. Sequenced sample: thymocytes. This receptor was obtained from a boy younger than two with a congenital heart defect. The CDR3 is CASSLPLAGDYNEQFF. The DNA for the CDR3 is TGCGCCAGCAGCTTACCACTAGCGGGGGACTACAATGAGCAGTTCTTC.